A selection of T cell receptor beta chains follows, all from one sample in a study of blood T cell repertoires in COVID-19. Measured with immunoSEQ multiplex PCR; TCRdb has only the in-frame clones, and not every one. The sample yields approximately 250,000 clones, over 75% seen once. Sample: peripheral blood. The receptor source for this set is a woman aged 65 to 85 with COVID-19, enrolled during active disease. Each CDR3 is given with its conserved first and last residue. The order of the fields is CDR3 DNA, CDR3 protein, clone size, V gene, J gene, D gene, CDR3 length. D genes are given only for firm matches. Size tells how often a clone was seen (once, few, many) or the class of an expanded clone, and some rows leave it out.

TGTGCCAGAAGCTTAGCGCAGACTAGCGGGAGGAATTCCGACGAGCAGTACTTC,CARSLAQTSGRNSDEQYF,NA,TRBV7-5,TRBJ2-7,NA,18
TGTGCCACGGGAGGAGGTGGGGCCAACGTCCTGACTTTC,CATGGGGANVLTF,NA,TRBV24-1,TRBJ2-6,NA,13
TGCGCCAGCAGCATAGGCAGGGGAGAAGAGACCCAGTACTTC,CASSIGRGEETQYF,NA,TRBV5-1,TRBJ2-5,NA,14
TGTGCCAGCAGTTCCTCCGGGACAGGGTTGGATGAGCAGTTCTTC,CASSSSGTGLDEQFF,NA,TRBV7-2,TRBJ2-1,TRBD1,15
TGTGCCAGCAGCAAGGGACTAGCGGGATTCACAGATACGCAGTATTTT,CASSKGLAGFTDTQYF,NA,TRBV6-2/TRBV6-3,TRBJ2-3,TRBD2,16
TGTGCCAGCAGTTACTCGAGCCCGCACTCTGGAAACACCATATATTTT,CASSYSSPHSGNTIYF,NA,TRBV6-5,TRBJ1-3,NA,16
TGTGCCAGCATAAATATGGCAGGGTACGAGCAGTACTTC,CASINMAGYEQYF,NA,TRBV28,TRBJ2-7,NA,13
TGTGCCAGCAGTCCAAGCCCCTTGGGAAACACCATATATTTT,CASSPSPLGNTIYF,NA,TRBV28,TRBJ1-3,NA,14
TGTGCCAGCAGTGACAGGGCTCCAGATGAAAAACTGTTTTTT,CASSDRAPDEKLFF,NA,TRBV6-1,TRBJ1-4,NA,14
TGTGCCAGCAGCTTATCTAATCCGGGACAGGGGCAAAAACTGTTTTTT,CASSLSNPGQGQKLFF,NA,TRBV7-9,TRBJ1-4,TRBD1,16
TGCGCCAGCAGCGTGACAGGGCTGAACACCGGGGAGCTGTTTTTT,CASSVTGLNTGELFF,once,TRBV5-1,TRBJ2-2,TRBD1,15
TGTGCCAGCAGTTCCCCGGGACAGGCTATCAAGCACAATCAGCCCCAGCATTTT,CASSSPGQAIKHNQPQHF,once,TRBV6-2/TRBV6-3,TRBJ1-5,TRBD1,18
TGTGCCAGCAGCTCAGGAGCAGGGGCTGGAAACACCATATATTTT,CASSSGAGAGNTIYF,NA,TRBV11-2,TRBJ1-3,NA,15
TGTGCCAGCAGCTTAGGGGTGATCAGGGATGAAAAACTGTTTTTT,CASSLGVIRDEKLFF,NA,TRBV7-8,TRBJ1-4,NA,15
TGTGCCAGCAGCTCGGGACAGGGTACAGGGTACAATCAGCCCCAGCATTTT,CASSSGQGTGYNQPQHF,NA,TRBV7-9,TRBJ1-5,TRBD1,17
TGTGCCTGGAATCTGGGGACAGGTGAAAAACTGTTTTTT,CAWNLGTGEKLFF,once,TRBV30,TRBJ1-4,TRBD1,13